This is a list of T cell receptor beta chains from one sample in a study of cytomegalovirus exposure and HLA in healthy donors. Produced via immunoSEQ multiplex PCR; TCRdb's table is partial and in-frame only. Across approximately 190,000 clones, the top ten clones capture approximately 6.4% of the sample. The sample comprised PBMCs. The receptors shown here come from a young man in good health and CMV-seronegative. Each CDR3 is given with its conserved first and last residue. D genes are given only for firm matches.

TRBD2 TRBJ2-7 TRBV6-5 TGTGCCAGCAGACCGCGGGGGGGCGTCGTCGAGCAGTACTTC CASRPRGGVVEQYF
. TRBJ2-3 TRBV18 TGTGCCAGCTCACCCAGGGCAGCTAGCACAGATACGCAGTATTTT CASSPRAASTDTQYF
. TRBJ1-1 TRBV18 TGTGCCAGCTCACCCGTGACAGTCGAGAACACTGAAGCTTTCTTT CASSPVTVENTEAFF
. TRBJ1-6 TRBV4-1 TGCGCCAGCAGCCAAGACTCGGCAGCTAGCTCCTATAATTCACCCCTCCACTTT CASSQDSAASSYNSPLHF
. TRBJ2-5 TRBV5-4 TGTGCCAGCAGCTTGGAGACAGATTCGCTGCAAGAGACCCAGTACTTC CASSLETDSLQETQYF
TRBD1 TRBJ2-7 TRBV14 TGTGCCAGCAGCCAAAGTATTTGGGACAGCGCTTTCTACGAGCAGTACTTC CASSQSIWDSAFYEQYF
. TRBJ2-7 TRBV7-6 TGTGCCAGCAGCTCCCAAACCCAGGCTTCCTACGAGCAGTACTTC CASSSQTQASYEQYF
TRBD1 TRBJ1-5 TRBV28 TGTGCCAGCACCATACAGGGGGCGCAGATCGTTGGTCAGCCCCAGCATTTT CASTIQGAQIVGQPQHF
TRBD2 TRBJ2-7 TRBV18 TGTGCCAGCTCACTGTTAGCGGGAGAAGGAGTCTACGAGCAGTACTTC CASSLLAGEGVYEQYF
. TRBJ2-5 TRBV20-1 TGCAGTGCTAGTAGACAAGAGACCCAGTACTTC CSASRQETQYF
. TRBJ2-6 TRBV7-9 TGTGCCAGCAGCTCCGCCAACCGAGAGGCTGGGGCCAACGTCCTGACTTTC CASSSANREAGANVLTF
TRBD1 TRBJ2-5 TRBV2 TGTGCCACTTCGGGGATAAGGGGGCTGGAGACCCAGTACTTC CATSGIRGLETQYF
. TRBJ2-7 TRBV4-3 TGCGCCAGCAGCCAAGATAAGGGGACCTACGAGCAGTACTTC CASSQDKGTYEQYF
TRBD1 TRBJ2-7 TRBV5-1 TGCGCCAGCAGCTTGGTCAGTAACAGGGGCTCCTACGAGCAGTACTTC CASSLVSNRGSYEQYF
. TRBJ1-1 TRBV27 TGTGCCAGCAGTTTATCGGGGGGAGTTGTCTCGAACACTGAAGCTTTCTTT CASSLSGGVVSNTEAFF
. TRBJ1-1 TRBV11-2 TGTGCCAGCAGCTTAGCCGGGGGGCACACTGAAGCTTTCTTT CASSLAGGHTEAFF
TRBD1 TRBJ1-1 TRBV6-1 TGTGCCAGCATACCAGGGGGCATGGGGAACACTGAAGCTTTCTTT CASIPGGMGNTEAFF
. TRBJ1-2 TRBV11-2 TGTGCCAGTCGACAGGATGAAGGCTACACCTTC CASRQDEGYTF
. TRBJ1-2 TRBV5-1 TGCGCCAGCAGCTTGGTTGTCGGCCAGGGCTATGGCTACACCTTC CASSLVVGQGYGYTF
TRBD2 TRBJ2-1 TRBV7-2 TGTGCCAGCAGCTTAGGTAGCGGGGATGAGCAGTTCTTC CASSLGSGDEQFF
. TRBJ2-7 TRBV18 TGTGCCAGCTCGTCACAGGGTAACGAGCAGTACTTC CASSSQGNEQYF
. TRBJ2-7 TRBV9 TGTGCCAGCAGCCTCGGAGTGGGTAGCTCCTACGAGCAGTACTTC CASSLGVGSSYEQYF
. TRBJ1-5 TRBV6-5 TGTGCCAGCAGTTTCCTCACAGGGCCCAATCAGCCCCAGCATTTT CASSFLTGPNQPQHF
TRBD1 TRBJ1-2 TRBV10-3 TGTGCCATCAGTGAGTCGGTCGGGGGACAGGGGAACAATTCCTTC CAISESVGGQGNNSF
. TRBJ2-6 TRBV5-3 TGTGCCAGAAGCCACTTCTCCTGGGCCAACGTCCTGACTTTC CARSHFSWANVLTF
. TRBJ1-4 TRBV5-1 TGCGCCAGCAGCTTGCAGGGGACTAATGAAAAACTGTTTTTT CASSLQGTNEKLFF
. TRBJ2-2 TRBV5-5 TGTGCCAGCAGCTCTAGTTTCGCGAACACCGGGGAGCTGTTTTTT CASSSSFANTGELFF
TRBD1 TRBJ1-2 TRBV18 TGTGCCAGCTCACCCCTCGAGGGGGCGAACTATGGCTACACCTTC CASSPLEGANYGYTF
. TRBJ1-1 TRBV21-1 TGTGCCAGCAGCAAAAGGTCGGAGGTGGCCCAGCCGGGCACTGAAGCTTTCTTT CASSKRSEVAQPGTEAFF
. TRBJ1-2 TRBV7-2 TGTGCCAGCAGCTTAGAAGGGGCAGGGGATGGCTACACCTTC CASSLEGAGDGYTF
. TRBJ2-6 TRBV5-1 TGCGCCAGCAGCTTCGGAGGGTCTGGGGCCAACGTCCTGACTTTC CASSFGGSGANVLTF
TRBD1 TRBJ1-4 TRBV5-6 TGTGCCAGCAGCTTCAGGGGGTTAACTAATGAAAAACTGTTTTTT CASSFRGLTNEKLFF
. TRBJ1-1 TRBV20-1 TGCAGTGCCGGGGTGAACACTGAAGCTTTCTTT CSAGVNTEAFF
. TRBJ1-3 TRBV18 TGTGCCAGCTCACCAGACAGCCCAGCCTCTGGAAACACCATATATTTT CASSPDSPASGNTIYF
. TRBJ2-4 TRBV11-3 TGTGCCAGCAGCTTAGTTGGAGGGCTAGCCAAAAACATTCAGTACTTC CASSLVGGLAKNIQYF
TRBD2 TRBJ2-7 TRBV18 TGTGCCAGCTCACCAGGAAGCGGGAGGGCCCACGAGCAGTACTTC CASSPGSGRAHEQYF
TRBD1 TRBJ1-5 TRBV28 TGTGCCAGCAGCTCGCCGACAGGGGACCCCCAGCATTTT CASSSPTGDPQHF
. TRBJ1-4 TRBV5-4 TGTGCCAGCAGCTCCTCGGTCACGACAACTAATGAAAAACTGTTTTTT CASSSSVTTTNEKLFF
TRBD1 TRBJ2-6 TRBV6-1 TGTGCCAGCAGTGAATACCCGACAGGGAGCTCTGGGGCCAACGTCCTGACTTTC CASSEYPTGSSGANVLTF
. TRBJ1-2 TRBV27 TGTGCCAGCAGTTCGGGCGGGACGATGAGGTCCGGTGGCTACACCTTC CASSSGGTMRSGGYTF
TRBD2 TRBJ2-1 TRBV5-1 TGCGCCAGCATAGGCGCCCGGGAGGGCGATGAGCAGTTCTTC CASIGAREGDEQFF
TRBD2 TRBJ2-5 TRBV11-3 TGTGCCAGCAGCTTCGCGGGGGAAGAGACCCAGTACTTC CASSFAGEETQYF
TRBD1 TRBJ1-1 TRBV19 TGTGCCATCACGACGGGGCAGGGGGCAAAGGCAGACACTGAAGCTTTCTTT CAITTGQGAKADTEAFF
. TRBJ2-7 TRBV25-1 TGTGCCAGCGCCGGGTACGAGCAGTACTTC CASAGYEQYF
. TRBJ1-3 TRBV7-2 TGTGCCAGCAGCGCCGATGGGCAGGTCTCTGGAAACACCATATATTTT CASSADGQVSGNTIYF
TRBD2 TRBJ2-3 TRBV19 TGTGCCAGTAGTATAGGACTAGCGGACTACACAGATACGCAGTATTTT CASSIGLADYTDTQYF